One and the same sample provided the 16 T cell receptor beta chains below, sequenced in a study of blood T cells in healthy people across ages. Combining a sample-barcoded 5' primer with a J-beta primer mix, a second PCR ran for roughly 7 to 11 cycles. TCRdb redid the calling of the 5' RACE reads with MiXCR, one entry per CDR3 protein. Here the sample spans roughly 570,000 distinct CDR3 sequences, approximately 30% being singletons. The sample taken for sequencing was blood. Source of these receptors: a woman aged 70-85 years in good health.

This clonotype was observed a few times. CDR3 sequence (DNA): TGTGCCAGCAGACTAGCGGGGGGGCCTGAGTCAGATACGCAGTATTTT. It codes for CASRLAGGPESDTQYF. J is TRBJ2-3 and V is TRBV7-3, with TRBD2 matching over 13 bases. Germline-derived CDR1 and CDR2 are SGHTA and FQGTGA. The CDR3 is 16 residues long. After removal of 6 bases from V and 4 bases from J, the junction contained 7 bases not matched to a gene. The variable domain in full, with the rest retrieved from reference TRBV7-3 and TRBJ2-3, is GAGVSQTPSNKVTEKGKYVELRCDPISGHTALYWYRQSLGQGPEFLIYFQGTGAADDSGLPNDRFFAVRPEGSVSTLKIQRTERGDSAVYLCASRLAGGPESDTQYFGPGTRLTVL.

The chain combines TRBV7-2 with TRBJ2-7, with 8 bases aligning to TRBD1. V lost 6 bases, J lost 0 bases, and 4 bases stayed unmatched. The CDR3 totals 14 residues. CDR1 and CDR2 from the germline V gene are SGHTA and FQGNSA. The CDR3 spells CASRVDRGSYEQYF. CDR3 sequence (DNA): TGTGCCAGCAGGGTTGACAGGGGCTCCTACGAGCAGTACTTC.

DNA for the CDR3: TGTGCCAGCAGCTTAAGCCAGGGTACCCTCATTCCCGGCAATGAGCAGTTCTTC. Its translation: CASSLSQGTLIPGNEQFF. The V and J genes are TRBV7-9 and TRBJ2-5; D perhaps matches TRBD1 (5 bases). The J call is uncertain, as TRBJ2-1 better fits the DNA end. Germline CDR1 is SEHNR and CDR2 is FQNEAQ (reference sequence). The CDR3 runs to 18 residues.

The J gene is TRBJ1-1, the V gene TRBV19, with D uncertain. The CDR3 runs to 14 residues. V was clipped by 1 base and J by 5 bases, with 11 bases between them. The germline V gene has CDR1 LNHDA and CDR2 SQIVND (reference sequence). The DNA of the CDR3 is TGTGCCAGTAGTATAGTCGCGGGGAGGACTGAAGCTTTCTTT. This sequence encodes CASSIVAGRTEAFF.

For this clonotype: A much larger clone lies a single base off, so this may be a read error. This CDR3 reads CASSFAGEDTQYF. The DNA for the CDR3 is TGTGCCAGCAGCTTTGCGGGGGAAGATACGCAGTATTTT. The chain couples TRBV7-9 to TRBJ2-3; 7 bases are shared with TRBD2. The CDR3 loop spans 13 amino acids. Germline loops: CDR1 SEHNR, CDR2 FQNEAQ (reference sequence). The V gene end was trimmed by 3 bases and the J gene end by 5 bases; junction bases not matched to a gene: 2.

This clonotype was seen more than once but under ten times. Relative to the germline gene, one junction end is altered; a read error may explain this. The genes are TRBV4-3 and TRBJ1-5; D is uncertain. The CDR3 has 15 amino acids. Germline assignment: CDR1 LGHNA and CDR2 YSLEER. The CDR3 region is CAGSQESGVNQPQHF. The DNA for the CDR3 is TGCGCCGGCAGCCAAGAGAGTGGGGTCAATCAGCCCCAGCATTTT.

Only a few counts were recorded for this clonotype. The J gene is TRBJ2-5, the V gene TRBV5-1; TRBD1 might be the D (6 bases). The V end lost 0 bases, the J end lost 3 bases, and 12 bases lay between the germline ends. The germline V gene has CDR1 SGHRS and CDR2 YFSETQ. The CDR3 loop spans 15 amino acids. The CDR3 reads CASSLVGGMEETQYF. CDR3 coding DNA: TGCGCCAGCAGCTTGGTAGGGGGTATGGAAGAGACCCAGTACTTC.

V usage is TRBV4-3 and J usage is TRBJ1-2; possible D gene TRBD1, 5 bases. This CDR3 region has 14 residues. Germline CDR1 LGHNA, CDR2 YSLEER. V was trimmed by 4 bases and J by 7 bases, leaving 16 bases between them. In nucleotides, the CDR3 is TGCGCCAGCAGCCCCCGGACGGGACCAGGTGGCTACACCTTC. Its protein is CASSPRTGPGGYTF.

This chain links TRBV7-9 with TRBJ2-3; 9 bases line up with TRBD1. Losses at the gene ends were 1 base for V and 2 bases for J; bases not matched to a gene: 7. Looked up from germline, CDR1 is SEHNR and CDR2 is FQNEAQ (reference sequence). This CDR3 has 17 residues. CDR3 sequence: CASSLGGGTGNTDTQYF. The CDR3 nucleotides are TGTGCCAGCAGCTTAGGAGGCGGGACAGGGAACACAGATACGCAGTATTTT.

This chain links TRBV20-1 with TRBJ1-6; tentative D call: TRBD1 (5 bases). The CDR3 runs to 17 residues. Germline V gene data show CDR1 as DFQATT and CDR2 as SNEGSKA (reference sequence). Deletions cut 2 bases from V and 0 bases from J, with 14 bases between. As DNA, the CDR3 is TGCAGTGCTAGACCGACTGGGGCTAGCTCCTATAATTCACCCCTCCACTTT. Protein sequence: CSARPTGASSYNSPLHF.

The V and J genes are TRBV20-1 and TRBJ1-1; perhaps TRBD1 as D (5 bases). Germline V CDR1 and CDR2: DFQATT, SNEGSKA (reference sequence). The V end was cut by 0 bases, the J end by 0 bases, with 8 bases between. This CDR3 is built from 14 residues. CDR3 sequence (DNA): TGCAGTGCTAGAGACGGACACTTGAACACTGAAGCTTTCTTT. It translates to CSARDGHLNTEAFF.

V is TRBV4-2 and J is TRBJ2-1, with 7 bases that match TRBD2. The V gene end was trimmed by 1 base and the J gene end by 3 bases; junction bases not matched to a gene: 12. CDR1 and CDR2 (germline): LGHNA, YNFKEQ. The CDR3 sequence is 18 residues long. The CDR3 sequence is CASSQGDLLSGGYNEQFF. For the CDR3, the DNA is TGTGCCAGCAGCCAAGGGGATTTACTATCGGGGGGCTACAATGAGCAGTTCTTC.

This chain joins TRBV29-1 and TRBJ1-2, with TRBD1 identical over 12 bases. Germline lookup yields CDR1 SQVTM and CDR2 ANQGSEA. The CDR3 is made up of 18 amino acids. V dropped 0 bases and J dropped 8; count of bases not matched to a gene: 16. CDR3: CSVEEGQGAQGWRLGYTF. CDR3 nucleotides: TGCAGCGTTGAAGAGGGACAGGGGGCGCAGGGATGGAGGCTGGGCTACACCTTC.

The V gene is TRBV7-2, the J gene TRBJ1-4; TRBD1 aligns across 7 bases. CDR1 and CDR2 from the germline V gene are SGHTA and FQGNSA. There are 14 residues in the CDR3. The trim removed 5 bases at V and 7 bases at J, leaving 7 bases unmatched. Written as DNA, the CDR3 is TGTGCCAGCAGCAACCGGGACAGAGCTGAAAAACTGTTTTTT. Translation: CASSNRDRAEKLFF.

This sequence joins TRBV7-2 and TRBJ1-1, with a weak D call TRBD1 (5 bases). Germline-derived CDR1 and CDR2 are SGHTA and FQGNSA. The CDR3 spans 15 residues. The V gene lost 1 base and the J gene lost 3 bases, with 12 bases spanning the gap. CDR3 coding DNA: TGTGCCAGCAGCTTAGGGGGCTCTGAGTACACTGAAGCTTTCTTT. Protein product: CASSLGGSEYTEAFF. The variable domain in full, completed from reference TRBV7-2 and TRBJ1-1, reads GAGVSQSPSNKVTEKGKDVELRCDPISGHTALYWYRQSLGQGLEFLIYFQGNSAPDKSGLPSDRFSAERTGGSVSTLTIQRTQQEDSAVYLCASSLGGSEYTEAFFGQGTRLTVV.

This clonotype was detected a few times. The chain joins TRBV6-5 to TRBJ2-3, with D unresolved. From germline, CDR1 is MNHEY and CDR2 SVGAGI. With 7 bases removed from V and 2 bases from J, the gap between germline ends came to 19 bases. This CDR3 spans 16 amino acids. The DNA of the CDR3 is TGTGCCAGCATCGTCACCCGCACCCGAATCACAGATACGCAGTATTTT. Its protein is CASIVTRTRITDTQYF.